This TCR beta chain was identified in a study of graft-versus-host responses after intestinal transplantation. This table comes from immunoSEQ multiplex PCR, and its TCRdb copy is limited to in-frame clones, with some not included. Among fewer than 95,000 clones listed, approximately 94% were seen once. This CDR3 is 15 amino acids long. Germline V CDR1 and CDR2: SGHRS, YFSETQ. J gave up 6 bases and V 0 bases, and 7 bases lay outside the gene matches. A word on this clone: As yet, its antigen is unknown.

The sequence was obtained from a human donor who received an intestinal transplant. This chain connects TRBV5-1 to TRBJ2-7; 9 positions agree with TRBD2. The specimen comprised unstimulated CD8+ T cells sorted from spleen or lymph node cells, sampled before intestinal transplant. CDR3 protein: CASSLDSGGAGEQYF. For the CDR3, the DNA is TGCGCCAGCAGCTTGGATAGCGGGGGAGCGGGCGAGCAGTACTTC.